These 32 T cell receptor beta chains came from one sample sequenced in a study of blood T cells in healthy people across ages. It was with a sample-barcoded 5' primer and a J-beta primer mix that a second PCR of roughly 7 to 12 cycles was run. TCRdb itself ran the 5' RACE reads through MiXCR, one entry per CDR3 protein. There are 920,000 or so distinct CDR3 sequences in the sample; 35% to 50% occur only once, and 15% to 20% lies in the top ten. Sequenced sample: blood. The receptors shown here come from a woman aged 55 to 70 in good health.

The CDR3 loop is CASSLATGTVTDTQYF. CDR3 DNA: TGTGCCAGCAGCTTAGCGACAGGGACTGTCACAGATACGCAGTATTTT. This chain joins TRBV7-2 and TRBJ2-3, with D possibly being TRBD1 (7 bases). V was pared by 0 bases and J by 2 bases, with 12 bases between. Germline V lookup: CDR1 SGHTA, CDR2 FQGNSA. CDR3 length: 16 residues.

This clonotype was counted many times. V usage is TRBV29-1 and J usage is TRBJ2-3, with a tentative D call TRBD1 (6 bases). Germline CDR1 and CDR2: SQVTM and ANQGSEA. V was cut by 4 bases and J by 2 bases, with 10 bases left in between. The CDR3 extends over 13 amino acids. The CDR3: CSVVDRPTDTQYF. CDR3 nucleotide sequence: TGCAGCGTTGTGGACAGACCCACAGATACGCAGTATTTT.

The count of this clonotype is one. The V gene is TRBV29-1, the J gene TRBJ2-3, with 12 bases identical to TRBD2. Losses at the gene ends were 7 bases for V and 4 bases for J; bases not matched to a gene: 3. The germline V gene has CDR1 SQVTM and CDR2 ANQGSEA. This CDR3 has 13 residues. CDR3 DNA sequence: TGCAGCGGTAGACTAGCGGGAGCAGATACGCAGTATTTT. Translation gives CSGRLAGADTQYF.

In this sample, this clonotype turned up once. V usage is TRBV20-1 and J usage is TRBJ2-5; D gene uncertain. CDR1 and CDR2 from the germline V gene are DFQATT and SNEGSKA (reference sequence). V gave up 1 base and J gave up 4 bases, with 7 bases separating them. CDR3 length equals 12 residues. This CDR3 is CSARVPAETQYF. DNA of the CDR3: TGCAGTGCTAGAGTTCCAGCAGAGACCCAGTACTTC.

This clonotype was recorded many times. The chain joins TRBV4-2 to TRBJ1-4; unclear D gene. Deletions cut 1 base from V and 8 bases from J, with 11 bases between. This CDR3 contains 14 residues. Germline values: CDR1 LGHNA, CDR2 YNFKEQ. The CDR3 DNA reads TGTGCCAGCAGCCAAGGGAGCCAACGGGAAAAACTGTTTTTT. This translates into CASSQGSQREKLFF.

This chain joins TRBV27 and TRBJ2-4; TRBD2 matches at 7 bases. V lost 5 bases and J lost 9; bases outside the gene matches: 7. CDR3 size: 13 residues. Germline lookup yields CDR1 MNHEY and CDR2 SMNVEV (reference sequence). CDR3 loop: CASSSLGGSIQYF. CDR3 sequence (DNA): TGTGCCAGCAGTAGTTTGGGAGGGAGCATTCAGTACTTC.

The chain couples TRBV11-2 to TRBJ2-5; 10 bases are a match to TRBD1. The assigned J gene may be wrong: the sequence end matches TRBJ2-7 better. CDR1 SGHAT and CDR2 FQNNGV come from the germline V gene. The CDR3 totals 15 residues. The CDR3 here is CASSFGTGDFYEQYF. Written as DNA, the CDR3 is TGTGCCAGCAGCTTTGGGACAGGGGATTTCTACGAGCAGTACTTC.

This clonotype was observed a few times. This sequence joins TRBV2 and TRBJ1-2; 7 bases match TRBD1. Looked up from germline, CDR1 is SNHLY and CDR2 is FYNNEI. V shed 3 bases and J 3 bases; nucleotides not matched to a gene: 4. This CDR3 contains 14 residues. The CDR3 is CASSENRGDYGYTF. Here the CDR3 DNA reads TGTGCCAGCAGTGAGAACAGGGGAGACTATGGCTACACCTTC. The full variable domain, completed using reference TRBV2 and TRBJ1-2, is EPEVTQTPSHQVTQMGQEVILRCVPISNHLYFYWYRQILGQKVEFLVSFYNNEISEKSEIFDDQFSVERPDGSNFTLKIRSTKLEDSAMYFCASSENRGDYGYTFGSGTRLTVV.

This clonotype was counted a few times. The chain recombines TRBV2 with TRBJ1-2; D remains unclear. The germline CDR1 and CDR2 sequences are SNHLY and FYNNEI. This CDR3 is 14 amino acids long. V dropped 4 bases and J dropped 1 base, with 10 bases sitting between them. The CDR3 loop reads CASSGPNGNYGYTF. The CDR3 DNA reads TGTGCCAGCAGTGGCCCCAATGGTAACTATGGCTACACCTTC.

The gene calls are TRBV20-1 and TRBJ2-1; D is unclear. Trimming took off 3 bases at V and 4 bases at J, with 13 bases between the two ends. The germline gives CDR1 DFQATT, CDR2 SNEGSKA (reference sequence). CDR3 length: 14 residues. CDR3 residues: CSASLPPGYNEQFF. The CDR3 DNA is TGCAGTGCTAGTCTCCCTCCCGGATACAATGAGCAGTTCTTC.

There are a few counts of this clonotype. For the CDR3, the DNA is TGTGCCAGCAGAAGCGGGACTAGCGGGAGTATGATTTACGAGCAGTACTTC. As protein: CASRSGTSGSMIYEQYF. This chain links TRBV6-2 or TRBV6-3 with TRBJ2-7; TRBD2 aligns across 14 bases. The CDR3 loop spans 17 amino acids. V lost 6 bases to trimming and J lost 4 bases; unmatched junction nucleotides: 11. The germline gives CDR1 MNHEY, CDR2 SVGEGT.

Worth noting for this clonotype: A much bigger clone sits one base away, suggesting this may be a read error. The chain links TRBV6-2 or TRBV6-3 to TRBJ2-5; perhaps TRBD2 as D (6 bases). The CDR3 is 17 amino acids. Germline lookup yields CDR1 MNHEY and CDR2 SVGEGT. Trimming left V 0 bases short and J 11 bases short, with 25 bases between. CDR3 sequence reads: CASSYSPPSGLYNEQYF. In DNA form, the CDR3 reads TGTGCCAGCAGTTACTCGCCCCCCAGCGGGTTATACAATGAGCAGTACTTC.

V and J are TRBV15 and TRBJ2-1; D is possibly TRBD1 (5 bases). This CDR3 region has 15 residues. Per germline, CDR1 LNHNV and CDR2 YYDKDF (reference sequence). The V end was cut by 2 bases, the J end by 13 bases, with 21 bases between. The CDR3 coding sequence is TGTGCCACCAGCAGACAGGGATCCAGGGAAGAGACCCAGTTCTTC. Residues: CATSRQGSREETQFF. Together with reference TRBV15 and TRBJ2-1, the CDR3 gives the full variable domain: DAMVIQNPRYQVTQFGKPVTLSCSQTLNHNVMYWYQQKSSQAPKLLFHYYDKDFNNEADTPDNFQSRRPNTSFCFLDIRSPGLGDTAMYLCATSRQGSREETQFFGPGTRLTVL.

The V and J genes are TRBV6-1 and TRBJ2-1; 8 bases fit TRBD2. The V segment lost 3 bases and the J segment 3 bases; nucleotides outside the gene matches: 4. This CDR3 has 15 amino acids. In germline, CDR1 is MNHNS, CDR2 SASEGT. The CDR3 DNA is TGTGCCAGCAGTGACACTAGCGGCTACTACAATGAGCAGTTCTTC. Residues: CASSDTSGYYNEQFF.

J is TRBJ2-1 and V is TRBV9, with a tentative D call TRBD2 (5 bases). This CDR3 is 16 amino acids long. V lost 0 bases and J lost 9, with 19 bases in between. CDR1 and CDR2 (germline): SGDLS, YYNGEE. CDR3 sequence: CASSVGADSSPPEQFF. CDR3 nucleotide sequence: TGTGCCAGCAGCGTAGGGGCCGATTCTAGCCCACCTGAGCAGTTCTTC.

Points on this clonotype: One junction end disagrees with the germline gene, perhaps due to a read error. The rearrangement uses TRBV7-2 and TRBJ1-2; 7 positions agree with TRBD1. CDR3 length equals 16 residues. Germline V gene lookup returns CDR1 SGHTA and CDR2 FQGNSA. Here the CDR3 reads CASSLGLRQGDYGHTF. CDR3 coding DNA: TGTGCCAGCAGCTTAGGACTCAGACAGGGCGACTATGGCCACACCTTC.

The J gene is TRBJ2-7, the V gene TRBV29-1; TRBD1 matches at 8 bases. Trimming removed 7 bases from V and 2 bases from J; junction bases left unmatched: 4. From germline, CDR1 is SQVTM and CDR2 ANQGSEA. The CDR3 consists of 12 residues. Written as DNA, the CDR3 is TGCAGCGCCGGGACAGGACCCTACGAGCAGTACTTC. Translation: CSAGTGPYEQYF.

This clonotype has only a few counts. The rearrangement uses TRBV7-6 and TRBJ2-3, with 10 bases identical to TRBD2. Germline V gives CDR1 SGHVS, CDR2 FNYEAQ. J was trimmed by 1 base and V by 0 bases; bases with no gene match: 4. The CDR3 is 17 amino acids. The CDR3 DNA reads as TGTGCCAGCAGCTTAGCGCAACTAGCGGGACGCACAGATACGCAGTATTTT. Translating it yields CASSLAQLAGRTDTQYF.

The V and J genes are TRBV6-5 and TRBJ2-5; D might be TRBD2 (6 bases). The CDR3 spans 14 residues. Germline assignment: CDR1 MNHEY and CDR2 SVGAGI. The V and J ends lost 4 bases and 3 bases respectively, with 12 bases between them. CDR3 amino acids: CASSWGGTEETQYF. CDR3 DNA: TGTGCCAGCAGTTGGGGCGGGACCGAAGAGACCCAGTACTTC.

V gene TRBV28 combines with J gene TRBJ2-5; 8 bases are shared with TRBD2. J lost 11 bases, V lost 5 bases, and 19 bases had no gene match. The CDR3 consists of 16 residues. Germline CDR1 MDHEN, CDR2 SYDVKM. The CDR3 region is CASSHRGLAGYNEQYF. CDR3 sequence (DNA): TGTGCCAGCAGTCACAGAGGGCTAGCGGGCTACAATGAGCAGTACTTC.

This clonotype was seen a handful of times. The CDR3 DNA reads as TGTGCCACCAGTGATGTGGGTACCGGGACTAGCGGCACAGATACGCAGTATTTT. It yields the protein CATSDVGTGTSGTDTQYF. This sequence joins TRBV24-1 and TRBJ2-3; TRBD2 matches 10 bases. CDR1 and CDR2 from the germline V gene are KGHDR and SFDVKD. J lost 1 base, V lost 3 bases, and 9 bases had no gene match. The CDR3 length is 18 residues.

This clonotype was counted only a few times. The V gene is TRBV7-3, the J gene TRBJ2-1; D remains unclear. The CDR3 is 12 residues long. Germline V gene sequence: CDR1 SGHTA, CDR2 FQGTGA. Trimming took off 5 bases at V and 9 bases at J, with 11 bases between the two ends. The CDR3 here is CASSLSLGEQFF. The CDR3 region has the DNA TGTGCCAGCAGCCTCTCCCTGGGTGAGCAGTTCTTC. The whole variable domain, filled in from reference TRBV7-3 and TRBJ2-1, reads GAGVSQTPSNKVTEKGKYVELRCDPISGHTALYWYRQSLGQGPEFLIYFQGTGAADDSGLPNDRFFAVRPEGSVSTLKIQRTERGDSAVYLCASSLSLGEQFFGPGTRLTVL.

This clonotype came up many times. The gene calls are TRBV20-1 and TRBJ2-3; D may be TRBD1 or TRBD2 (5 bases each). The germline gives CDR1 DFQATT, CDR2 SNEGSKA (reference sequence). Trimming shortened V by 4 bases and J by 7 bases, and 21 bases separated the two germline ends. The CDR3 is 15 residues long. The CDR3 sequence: CSATSGTIGSHTQYF. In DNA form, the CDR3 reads TGCAGTGCTACCTCTGGGACCATCGGCTCCCATACGCAGTATTTT.

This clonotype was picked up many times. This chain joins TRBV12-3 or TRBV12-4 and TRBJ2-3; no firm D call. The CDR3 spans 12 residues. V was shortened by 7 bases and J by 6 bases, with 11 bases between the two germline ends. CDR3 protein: CASTPRPDTQYF. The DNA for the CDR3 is TGTGCCAGCACCCCCCGCCCGGATACGCAGTATTTT.

The CDR3 here is CASSLTLAGGRYEQYF. In DNA, the CDR3 is TGTGCCAGCAGCCTGACACTAGCGGGAGGACGTTACGAGCAGTACTTC. This chain connects TRBV28 to TRBJ2-5, with 12 bases lining up with TRBD2. TRBJ2-7 matches the DNA end more closely, so the J call is doubtful. There are 16 residues in the CDR3. Germline CDR1 MDHEN, CDR2 SYDVKM.

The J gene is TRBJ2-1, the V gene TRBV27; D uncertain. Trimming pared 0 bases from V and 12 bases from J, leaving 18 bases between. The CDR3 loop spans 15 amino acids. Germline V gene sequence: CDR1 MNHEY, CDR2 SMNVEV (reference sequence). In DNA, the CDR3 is TGTGCCAGCAGTTTATCCTACCGTATAGTTAACGGGCAGTTCTTC. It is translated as CASSLSYRIVNGQFF.

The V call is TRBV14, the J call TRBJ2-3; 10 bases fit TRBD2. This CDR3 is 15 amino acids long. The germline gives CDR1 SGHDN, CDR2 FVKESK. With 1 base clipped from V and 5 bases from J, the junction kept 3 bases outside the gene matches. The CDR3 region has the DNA TGTGCCAGCAGCCAAGGTAGCGGGAGGTTAGATACGCAGTATTTT. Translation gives CASSQGSGRLDTQYF.

CDR3: CASGLGLSYEQYF. The CDR3 coding sequence is TGTGCTAGTGGTTTGGGACTTTCCTACGAGCAGTACTTC. The J gene is TRBJ2-7, the V gene TRBV12-5; D is undetermined. Trimming shortened V by 1 base and J by 1 base, and 5 bases separated the two germline ends. Germline V gene data show CDR1 as LGHNT and CDR2 as FRNRAP. This CDR3 spans 13 amino acids. The variable domain in full, completed from reference TRBV12-5 and TRBJ2-7, reads DARVTQTPRHKVTEMGQEVTMRCQPILGHNTVFWYRQTMMQGLELLAYFRNRAPLDDSGMPKDRFSAEMPDATLATLKIQPSEPRDSAVYFCASGLGLSYEQYFGPGTRLTVT.

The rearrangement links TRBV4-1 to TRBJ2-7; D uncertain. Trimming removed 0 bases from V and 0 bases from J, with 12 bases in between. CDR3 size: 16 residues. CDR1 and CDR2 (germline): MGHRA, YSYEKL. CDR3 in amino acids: CASSQENAASSYEQYF. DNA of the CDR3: TGCGCCAGCAGCCAAGAAAATGCGGCATCCTCCTACGAGCAGTACTTC.

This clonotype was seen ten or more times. The CDR3 sequence is CATSRGLVPLETQYF. In nucleotides, the CDR3 is TGTGCCACCAGTCGGGGACTAGTACCGTTAGAGACCCAGTACTTC. The gene calls are TRBV24-1 and TRBJ2-5, with 8 bases fitting TRBD2. Germline assignment: CDR1 KGHDR and CDR2 SFDVKD. The CDR3 loop spans 15 amino acids. The J segment lost 4 bases and the V segment lost 6 bases, leaving 9 bases of the junction unmatched.

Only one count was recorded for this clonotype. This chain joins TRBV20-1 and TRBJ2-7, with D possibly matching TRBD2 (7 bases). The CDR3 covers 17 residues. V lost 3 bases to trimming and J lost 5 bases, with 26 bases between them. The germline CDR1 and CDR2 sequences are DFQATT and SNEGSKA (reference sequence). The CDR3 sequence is CSASLSSWGLAEDEQYF. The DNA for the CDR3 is TGCAGTGCTAGTCTCTCATCGTGGGGGCTAGCGGAGGACGAGCAGTACTTC.

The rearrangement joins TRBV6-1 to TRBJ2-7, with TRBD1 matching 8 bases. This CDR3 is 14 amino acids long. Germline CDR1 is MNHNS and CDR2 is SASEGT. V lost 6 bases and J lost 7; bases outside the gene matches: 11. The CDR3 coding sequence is TGTGCCAGCAGGGGACAGGCGGCCACCTGGGAGCAGTACTTC. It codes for CASRGQAATWEQYF.